This TCR beta chain appears in the sequencing data of a study of PD-1 blockade in classical Hodgkin lymphoma. Study context: Patients were dosed intravenously with nivolumab at 3 mg/kg every 2 weeks.

This CDR3 has 16 residues. Trimming cost V 0 bases and J 3 bases, with 14 bases left between them. Per the germline V gene, CDR1 is MGHRA and CDR2 is YSYEKL. Every one of the patients relapsed after autologous stem cell transplantation (brentuximab vedotin exposure was variable). Measured with immunoSEQ multiplex PCR; TCRdb has only the in-frame clones, and not every one. Of some 60,000 clones listed, under 95% are singletons. This TCR came from a human donor with classical Hodgkin lymphoma. This material consisted of peripheral blood mononuclear cells (PBMCs), taken at baseline. This chain joins TRBV4-1 and TRBJ1-2; weak D call: TRBD1 (5 bases). The CDR3 sequence: CASSQDQRGPYYGYTF. Written as DNA, the CDR3 is TGCGCCAGCAGCCAAGATCAGAGGGGTCCATACTATGGCTACACCTTC.